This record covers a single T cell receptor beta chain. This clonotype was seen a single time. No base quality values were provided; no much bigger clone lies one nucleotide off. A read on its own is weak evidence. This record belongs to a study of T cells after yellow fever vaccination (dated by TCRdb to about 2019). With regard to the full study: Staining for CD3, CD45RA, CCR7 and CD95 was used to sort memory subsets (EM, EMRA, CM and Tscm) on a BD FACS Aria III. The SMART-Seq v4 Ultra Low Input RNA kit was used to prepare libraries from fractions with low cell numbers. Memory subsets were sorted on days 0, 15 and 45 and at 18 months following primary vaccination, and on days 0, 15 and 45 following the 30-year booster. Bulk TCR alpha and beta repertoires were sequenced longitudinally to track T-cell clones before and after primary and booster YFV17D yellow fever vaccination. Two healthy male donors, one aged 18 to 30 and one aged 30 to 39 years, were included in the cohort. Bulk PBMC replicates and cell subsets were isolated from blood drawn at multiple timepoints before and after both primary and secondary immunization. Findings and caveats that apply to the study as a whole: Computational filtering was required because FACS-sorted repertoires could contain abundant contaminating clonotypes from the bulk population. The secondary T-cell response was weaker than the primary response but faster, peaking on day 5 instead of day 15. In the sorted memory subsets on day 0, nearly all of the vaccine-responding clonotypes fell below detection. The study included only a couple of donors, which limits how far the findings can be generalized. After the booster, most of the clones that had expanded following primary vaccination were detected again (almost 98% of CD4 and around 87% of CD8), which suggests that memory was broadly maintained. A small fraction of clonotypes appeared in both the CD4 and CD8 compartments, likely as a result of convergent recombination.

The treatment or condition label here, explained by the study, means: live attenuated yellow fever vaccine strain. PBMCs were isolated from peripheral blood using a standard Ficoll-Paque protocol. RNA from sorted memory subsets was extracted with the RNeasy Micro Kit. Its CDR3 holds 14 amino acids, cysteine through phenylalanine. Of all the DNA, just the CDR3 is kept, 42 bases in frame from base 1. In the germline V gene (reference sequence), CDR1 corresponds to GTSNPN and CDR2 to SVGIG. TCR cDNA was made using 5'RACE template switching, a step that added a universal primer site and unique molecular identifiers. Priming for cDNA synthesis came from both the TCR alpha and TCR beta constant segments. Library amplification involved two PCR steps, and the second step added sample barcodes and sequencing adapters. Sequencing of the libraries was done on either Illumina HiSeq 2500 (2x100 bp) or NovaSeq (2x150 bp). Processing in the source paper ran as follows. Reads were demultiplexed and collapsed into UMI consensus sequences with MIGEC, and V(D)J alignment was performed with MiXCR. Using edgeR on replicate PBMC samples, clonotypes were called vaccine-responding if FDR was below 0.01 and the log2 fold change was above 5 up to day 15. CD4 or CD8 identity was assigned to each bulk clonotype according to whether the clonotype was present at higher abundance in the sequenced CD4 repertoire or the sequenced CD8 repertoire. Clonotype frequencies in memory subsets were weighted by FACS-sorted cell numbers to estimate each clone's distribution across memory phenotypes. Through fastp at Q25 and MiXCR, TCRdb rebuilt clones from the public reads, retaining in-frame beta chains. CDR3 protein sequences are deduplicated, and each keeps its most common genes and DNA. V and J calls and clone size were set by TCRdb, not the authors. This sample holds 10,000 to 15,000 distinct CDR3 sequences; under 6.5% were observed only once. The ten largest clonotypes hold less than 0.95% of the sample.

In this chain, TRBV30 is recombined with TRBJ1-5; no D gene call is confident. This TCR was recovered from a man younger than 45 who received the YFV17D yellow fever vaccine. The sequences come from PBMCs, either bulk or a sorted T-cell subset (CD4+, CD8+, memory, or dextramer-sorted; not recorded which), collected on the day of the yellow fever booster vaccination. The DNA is TGTACCCGCCAGAGGGTCTCGGGCAATCAGCCCCAGCATTTT. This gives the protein CTRQRVSGNQPQHF.